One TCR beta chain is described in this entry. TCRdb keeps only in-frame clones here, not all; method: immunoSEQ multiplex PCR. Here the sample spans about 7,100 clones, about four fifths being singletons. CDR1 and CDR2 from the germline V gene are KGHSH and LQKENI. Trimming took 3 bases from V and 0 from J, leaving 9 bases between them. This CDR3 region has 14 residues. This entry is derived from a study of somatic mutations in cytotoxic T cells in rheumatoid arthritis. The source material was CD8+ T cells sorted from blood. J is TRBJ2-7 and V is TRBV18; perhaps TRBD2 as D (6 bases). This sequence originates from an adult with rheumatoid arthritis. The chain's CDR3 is CASSPWDSSYEQYF. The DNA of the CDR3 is TGTGCCAGCTCACCTTGGGACTCCTCCTACGAGCAGTACTTC.